The 25 T cell receptor beta chains in this list originate from one sample, sequenced in a study of graft-versus-host responses after intestinal transplantation. TCRdb keeps only in-frame clones here, not all; method: immunoSEQ multiplex PCR. The sample includes 85,000 to 130,000 clones, more than 85% of them seen just once. Their cognate antigens are unknown. The sample was unstimulated CD4+ T cells sorted from spleen or lymph node cells, taken before intestinal transplant. The receptors originated from a human donor who received an intestinal transplant.

The chain is built from TRBV27 and TRBJ2-7, with 12 bases lining up with TRBD2. The length of the CDR3 is 18 residues. Germline CDR1 MNHEY, CDR2 SMNVEV (reference sequence). With V trimmed by 5 bases and J by 5 bases, 16 bases remained unmatched. The CDR3 is CASSPTRTSGKARHEQYF. The DNA of the CDR3 is TGTGCCAGCAGTCCCACCAGGACTAGCGGGAAGGCGCGCCACGAGCAGTACTTC.

The CDR3 nucleotides read TGTGCCATCAGTGACAGGGGGAACACCGGGGAGCTGTTTTTT. Its protein is CAISDRGNTGELFF. This sequence joins TRBV10-3 and TRBJ2-2; D may be TRBD1 (6 bases). This CDR3 comprises 14 residues. Germline lookup yields CDR1 ENHRY and CDR2 SYGVKD. Deletions cut 3 bases from V and 1 base from J, with 6 bases between.

In this sample, this clone turned up once. The chain combines TRBV5-1 with TRBJ1-6; 9 nucleotides line up with TRBD1. Germline CDR1 is SGHRS and CDR2 is YFSETQ. The trim removed 3 bases at V and 10 bases at J, leaving 8 bases unmatched. The CDR3 is 15 residues long. The CDR3 reads CASSWGGQGRSPLHF. DNA for the CDR3: TGCGCCAGCAGCTGGGGCGGACAGGGGAGGTCACCCCTCCACTTT.

The rearrangement joins TRBV4-1 to TRBJ1-2; the D gene is possibly TRBD1 (6 bases). The CDR3 consists of 17 residues. The V and J ends lost 1 base and 2 bases respectively, with 17 bases between them. The germline CDR1 and CDR2 sequences are MGHRA and YSYEKL. CDR3 residues: CASSQVPPLRGNYGYTF. As DNA, the CDR3 is TGCGCCAGCAGCCAAGTCCCTCCTTTGAGGGGGAACTATGGCTACACCTTC.

J is TRBJ1-5 and V is TRBV6-1; TRBD1 aligns across 8 bases. Trimming took 3 bases from V and 4 from J; bases not matched to a gene: 5. CDR1 is MNHNS and CDR2 is SASEGT in the germline V gene. CDR3 length: 15 residues. The CDR3 DNA sequence: TGTGCCAGCAGTGATAGGGGGACAGGAAATCAGCCCCAGCATTTT. Protein: CASSDRGTGNQPQHF.

V usage is TRBV10-3 and J usage is TRBJ1-1, with D tentatively TRBD1 (5 bases). Germline CDR1 and CDR2: ENHRY and SYGVKD. The CDR3 covers 14 residues. Trimming stripped 6 bases from V and 1 base from J, with 12 bases between. The CDR3 DNA follows: TGTGCCATCAGCGGGGCCCTGGGGAACACTGAAGCTTTCTTT. Its protein product is CAISGALGNTEAFF.

A remark on this clone: Other DNA sequences in the sample encode the same CDR3. The V call is TRBV19, the J call TRBJ2-7; D is possibly TRBD1 or TRBD2 (5 bases each). V lost 2 bases to trimming and J lost 2 bases, with 10 bases between them. The CDR3 runs to 14 residues. Germline-derived CDR1 and CDR2 are LNHDA and SQIVND (reference sequence). The CDR3 protein is CASSINLGAYEQYF. As DNA, the CDR3 is TGTGCCAGTAGTATAAACTTGGGGGCCTACGAGCAGTACTTC.

V is TRBV6-1 and J is TRBJ2-1; D is unclear. Looked up from germline, CDR1 is MNHNS and CDR2 is SASEGT. The CDR3 is 17 amino acids. Trimming cost V 3 bases and J 1 base, with 16 bases left between them. In DNA form, the CDR3 reads TGTGCCAGCAGTGAGTTGTCTCGGGTGGGGTCCTACAATGAGCAGTTCTTC. Its translation is CASSELSRVGSYNEQFF.

This rearrangement joins TRBV7-9 to TRBJ1-4, with D unresolved. The CDR3 contains 11 residues. The V gene lost 3 bases and the J gene lost 4 bases, with 0 bases spanning the gap. The germline gives CDR1 SEHNR, CDR2 FQNEAQ (reference sequence). DNA of the CDR3: TGTGCCAGCAGCTTTAATGAAAAACTGTTTTTT. It translates to CASSFNEKLFF.

The chain couples TRBV7-2 to TRBJ2-2; TRBD1 aligns across 8 bases. Germline CDR1 reads SGHTA; CDR2 reads FQGNSA. The CDR3 is 16 residues long. V gave up 5 bases and J gave up 4 bases; unmatched junction bases: 9. CDR3 in DNA: TGTGCCAGCAGCCCCCGACAGGGGTCTATCACCGGGGAGCTGTTTTTT. Amino acid sequence: CASSPRQGSITGELFF.

This CDR3 is CASSFGQAYEQYF. CDR3 in DNA: TGCGCCAGCAGCTTTGGACAGGCGTACGAGCAGTACTTC. V is TRBV5-1 and J is TRBJ2-7; 7 bases align to TRBD1. The V segment lost 2 bases and the J segment 4 bases; nucleotides outside the gene matches: 3. Germline CDR1 reads SGHRS; CDR2 reads YFSETQ. CDR3 length equals 13 residues.

The genes are TRBV6-6 and TRBJ2-1; TRBD2 aligns across 7 bases. The CDR3 runs to 13 residues. Germline V CDR1 and CDR2: MNHNY, SVGAGI (reference sequence). V was clipped by 4 bases and J by 9 bases; unmatched bases: 6. The CDR3 spells CASSSNSGTEQFF. The CDR3 coding sequence is TGTGCCAGCAGTTCAAACAGCGGGACTGAGCAGTTCTTC.

V gene TRBV11-2 combines with J gene TRBJ2-1; TRBD2 agrees at 7 bases. Germline trimming cut 0 bases from V and 4 bases from J; bases unmatched to any gene: 9. Germline CDR1 is SGHAT and CDR2 is FQNNGV. The CDR3 runs to 17 residues. CDR3 amino acids: CASSLDRPGGHYNEQFF. CDR3 DNA sequence: TGTGCCAGCAGCTTAGATAGGCCGGGAGGACATTACAATGAGCAGTTCTTC.

In DNA, the CDR3 is TGTGCCAGCAGCTTACTCCTAGCGGGGGGCTACGAGCAGTACTTC. It is translated as CASSLLLAGGYEQYF. J is TRBJ2-7 and V is TRBV7-9, with 11 nucleotides matching TRBD2. Trimming took 2 bases from V and 3 from J; bases not matched to a gene: 3. Germline V gene data show CDR1 as SEHNR and CDR2 as FQNEAQ (reference sequence). This CDR3 has 15 residues.

The gene calls are TRBV6-5 and TRBJ1-2; TRBD1 agrees at 9 bases. J gave up 7 bases and V 5 bases, and 8 bases lay outside the gene matches. This CDR3 contains 14 residues. CDR1 is MNHEY, CDR2 SVGAGI, per germline. The CDR3 protein is CASSEPGQGSGYTF. CDR3 in DNA: TGTGCCAGCAGTGAACCGGGACAGGGTTCTGGCTACACCTTC.

As to this clone: One end of the junction fails to match germline, which may point to a read error. The rearrangement uses TRBV6-6 and TRBJ1-1; D gene ambiguous. The CDR3 spans 13 residues. The germline CDR1 and CDR2 sequences are MNHNY and SVGAGI (reference sequence). The CDR3 DNA follows: TGTGCCAGCAGTTCTTCCGGAGGCACTGAAGCTTCCTTT. As protein: CASSSSGGTEASF.

CDR3 loop: CASHGAPGGEQYF. The CDR3 region has the DNA TGCGCCAGCCATGGGGCCCCCGGGGGCGAGCAGTACTTC. This sequence joins TRBV10-2 and TRBJ2-7; D is possibly TRBD2 (6 bases). Trimming removed 8 bases from V and 6 bases from J, with 17 bases in between. Germline V CDR1 and CDR2: WSHSY, SAAADI. The CDR3 sequence is 13 residues long.

This clone is a singleton in its sample. The V call is TRBV19, the J call TRBJ1-3; D uncertain. CDR3 size: 12 residues. V lost 4 bases, J lost 4 bases, and 5 bases lay in between. Germline CDR1 LNHDA, CDR2 SQIVND (reference sequence). The CDR3, as DNA: TGTGCCAGTAGTAACGCGGGAAACACCATATATTTT. It codes for CASSNAGNTIYF.

The rearrangement joins TRBV30 to TRBJ2-1; 10 bases are shared with TRBD2. The CDR3 runs to 13 residues. J lost 7 bases, V lost 1 base, and 1 base had no gene match. Germline V gene data show CDR1 as GTSNPN and CDR2 as SVGIG (reference sequence). CDR3 region: CAWSATSGNEQFF. The CDR3 DNA is TGTGCCTGGAGTGCGACTAGCGGGAATGAGCAGTTCTTC.

The rearrangement links TRBV2 to TRBJ2-5; 10 nucleotides line up with TRBD1. The CDR3 consists of 13 residues. The J segment lost 4 bases and the V segment lost 9 bases, leaving 5 bases of the junction unmatched. Germline CDR1 reads SNHLY; CDR2 reads FYNNEI. CDR3: CARSRDRGETQYF. DNA of the CDR3: TGTGCCAGAAGCCGGGACAGGGGAGAGACCCAGTACTTC.

This sequence joins TRBV2 and TRBJ2-7, with 7 bases identical to TRBD2. In germline, CDR1 is SNHLY, CDR2 FYNNEI. The CDR3 runs to 15 residues. The junction had 7 bases not matched to a gene; V was cut back by 3 bases and J by 2 bases. CDR3 amino acids: CASSDQRGSPYEQYF. The CDR3 bases are TGTGCCAGCAGTGATCAGCGCGGGAGCCCCTACGAGCAGTACTTC.

DNA for the CDR3: TGTGCCAGCAGCCCAGGACACAACACTGAAGCTTTCTTT. This sequence encodes CASSPGHNTEAFF. The chain recombines TRBV6-1 with TRBJ1-1; a weak D match, TRBD1 (5 bases). This CDR3 is 13 amino acids long. Germline lookup yields CDR1 MNHNS and CDR2 SASEGT. V was cut by 6 bases and J by 2 bases, with 10 bases left in between.

CDR3 nucleotide sequence: TGCGCCAGCAGCCCGGACAACTACGAGCAGTACTTC. Its protein product is CASSPDNYEQYF. The V gene is TRBV5-1, the J gene TRBJ2-7; a possible D gene is TRBD1 (5 bases). Trimming cost V 4 bases and J 3 bases, with 8 bases left between them. The CDR3 is 12 residues long. The germline V gene has CDR1 SGHRS and CDR2 YFSETQ.

In DNA form, the CDR3 reads TGCGCCAGCAGGCCGGACAGTAACTATGGCTACACCTTC. Encoded protein: CASRPDSNYGYTF. The gene calls are TRBV5-1 and TRBJ1-2, with a possible D match to TRBD1 (6 bases). The CDR3 is 13 residues long. From germline, CDR1 is SGHRS and CDR2 YFSETQ. Trimming took 5 bases from V and 1 from J, leaving 9 bases between them.

A few counts support this clone. The chain recombines TRBV18 with TRBJ1-2; D remains ambiguous. The germline gives CDR1 KGHSH, CDR2 LQKENI. V lost 3 bases to trimming and J lost 2 bases, with 10 bases between them. CDR3 length: 14 amino acids. CDR3 coding DNA: TGTGCCAGCTCACCCAACAGTAAAAACTATGGCTACACCTTC. Amino acid sequence: CASSPNSKNYGYTF.